The 3 T cell receptor beta chains below come from one sample, sequenced in a study of T cells after yellow fever vaccination. TCRdb redid the calling of the 5' RACE reads with MiXCR, one entry per CDR3 protein. The table shows more than 25,000 distinct CDR3 sequences, with roughly 4.5% occurring only once. Source: PBMCs, either bulk or a sorted T-cell subset (CD4+, CD8+, memory, or dextramer-sorted; not recorded which), taken on the day of the yellow fever booster vaccination. All receptors come from a man aged 18 to 29 who received the YFV17D yellow fever vaccine.

This clonotype was seen ten or more times. The CDR3 loop reads CASGLAGAETQYF. The CDR3 bases are TGTGCCAGTGGACTAGCGGGGGCGGAGACCCAGTACTTC. The chain is built from TRBV7-9 and TRBJ2-5; 13 bases align to TRBD2. The CDR3 spans 13 residues. V was pared by 9 bases and J by 5 bases, with 3 bases of the junction left unmatched. Germline CDR1 is SEHNR and CDR2 is FQNEAQ (reference sequence).

This clonotype was counted at least ten times. V usage is TRBV20-1 and J usage is TRBJ2-6; unclear D gene. Germline assignment: CDR1 DFQATT and CDR2 SNEGSKA (reference sequence). Between the trimmed V and J ends, which lost 3 bases and 1 base, there was a span of 10 bases. The CDR3 length is 15 residues. The CDR3 nucleotides read TGCAGTGCTAGTCCCATTTCTTCTGGGGCCAACGTCCTGACTTTC. Translating gives CSASPISSGANVLTF.

The sample holds many counts of this clonotype. V is TRBV15 and J is TRBJ1-5; D is uncertain. The CDR3 length is 17 residues. In germline, CDR1 is LNHNV, CDR2 YYDKDF (reference sequence). Deletions cut 0 bases from V and 3 bases from J, with 15 bases between. This CDR3 is CATSRDQLGSPNQPQHF. The CDR3 region has the DNA TGTGCCACCAGCAGAGATCAGTTAGGGAGCCCCAATCAGCCCCAGCATTTT.